These 12 T cell receptor beta chains came from one sample sequenced in a study of CD8+ T cells in alopecia areata. RNA extraction was followed by reverse transcription into cDNA, which acted as the sequencing template. Here immunoSEQ multiplex PCR was the method, and the copy in TCRdb shows in-frame clones only, minus some. The data show 200,000 to 250,000 clones, with approximately 57% seen just once and around 1.4% held by the top ten. Described treatment: oral pan-JAK inhibitor, 5-10 mg twice daily. The sample consisted of CD4+ T cells sorted from blood, taken at week 4, from a patient treated with tofacitinib. All receptors derive from a human donor with alopecia areata.

The CDR3 loop reads CSVEDLQLQETQYF. CDR3 sequence (DNA): TGCAGCGTTGAAGATCTACAGCTCCAAGAGACCCAGTACTTC. This chain connects TRBV29-1 to TRBJ2-5; D gene ambiguous. This CDR3 region has 14 residues. V gave up 0 bases and J gave up 1 base, with 9 bases separating them. Germline CDR1 SQVTM, CDR2 ANQGSEA.

This clone was seen a few times. The V gene is TRBV29-1, the J gene TRBJ1-1; D may be TRBD1 (5 bases). The CDR3 has 14 residues. Germline V gene sequence: CDR1 SQVTM, CDR2 ANQGSEA. V was clipped by 3 bases and J by 0 bases, with 11 bases between them. CDR3 loop: CSVDRAPMNTEAFF. The CDR3 DNA is TGCAGCGTTGACAGGGCACCTATGAACACTGAAGCTTTCTTT. Based on the CDR3 plus reference TRBV29-1 and TRBJ1-1, the full variable domain is SAVISQKPSRDICQRGTSLTIQCQVDSQVTMMFWYRQQPGQSLTLIATANQGSEATYESGFVIDKFPISRPNLTFSTLTVSNMSPEDSSIYLCSVDRAPMNTEAFFGQGTRLTVV.

This clone was seen a few times. The chain has TRBV14 and TRBJ1-5; D ambiguous. The CDR3 consists of 16 residues. V was shortened by 1 base and J by 1 base, with 11 bases between the two germline ends. Germline-derived CDR1 and CDR2 are SGHDN and FVKESK. For the CDR3, the DNA is TGTGCCAGCAGCCAAGCGGGGTCGGGGAGCAATCAGCCCCAGCATTTT. Encoded protein: CASSQAGSGSNQPQHF.

This clone was seen a handful of times. The DNA of the CDR3 is TGTGCCAGCAACTGGCAGGGTCTCCAAGAGACCCAGTACTTC. Translation gives CASNWQGLQETQYF. J is TRBJ2-5 and V is TRBV2, with D maybe TRBD1 (5 bases). V was trimmed by 7 bases and J by 1 base, leaving 13 bases between them. CDR1 SNHLY and CDR2 FYNNEI come from the germline V gene. The CDR3 runs 14 residues.

The V call is TRBV30, the J call TRBJ1-5; 7 nucleotides line up with TRBD1. Per the germline V gene, CDR1 is GTSNPN and CDR2 is SVGIG (reference sequence). Trimming removed 2 bases from V and 4 bases from J; junction bases left unmatched: 5. This CDR3 spans 14 amino acids. CDR3 coding DNA: TGTGCCTGGAGTCAGTCAGGGGGGAATCAGCCCCAGCATTTT. Encoded protein: CAWSQSGGNQPQHF.

The chain joins TRBV25-1 to TRBJ2-7; the D is unclear. Trimming left V 4 bases short and J 7 bases short, with 11 bases between. CDR1 and CDR2 from the germline V gene are MGHDK and SYGVNS. The CDR3 sequence is 12 residues long. DNA of the CDR3: TGTGCCAGCAGTGTCGGCTTGGGGGAGCAGTACTTC. Translated: CASSVGLGEQYF.

This clone showed up just a few times. V and J are TRBV29-1 and TRBJ2-5; D possibly corresponds to TRBD2 (5 bases). This CDR3 is 13 amino acids long. Germline V gene data show CDR1 as SQVTM and CDR2 as ANQGSEA. Between the trimmed V and J ends, which lost 7 bases and 5 bases, there was a span of 17 bases. The CDR3 DNA reads as TGCAGCGCCTCAGCGGCCGTCGGTGAGACCCAGTACTTC. This gives the protein CSASAAVGETQYF.

The chain carries TRBV18 and TRBJ1-1; the D is unclear. V shed 0 bases and J shed 5 bases, with 7 bases lying between them. Germline V gene data show CDR1 as KGHSH and CDR2 as LQKENI. The CDR3 length is 13 residues. The CDR3 DNA reads as TGTGCCAGCTCACCACCGGCAGGAACTGAAGCTTTCTTT. Its protein is CASSPPAGTEAFF.

V and J are TRBV25-1 and TRBJ2-7; D uncertain. Deletions cut 7 bases from V and 2 bases from J, with 9 bases between. There are 12 residues in the CDR3. CDR1 is MGHDK and CDR2 is SYGVNS in the germline V gene. The CDR3 region is CASKGLPYEQYF. The CDR3 coding sequence is TGTGCCAGCAAAGGGCTTCCCTACGAGCAGTACTTC.

This sequence joins TRBV9 and TRBJ2-5; 13 bases map to TRBD2. Germline CDR1 is SGDLS and CDR2 is YYNGEE. V was clipped by 2 bases and J by 1 base; unmatched bases: 2. The CDR3 spans 16 residues. CDR3 protein: CASSVGTSGAQETQYF. CDR3 nucleotides: TGTGCCAGCAGCGTCGGGACTAGCGGGGCCCAAGAGACCCAGTACTTC.

The CDR3: CASSPSSDRVVVYGYTF. In DNA form, the CDR3 reads TGTGCCAGCAGTCCCTCCTCCGACAGGGTGGTTGTCTATGGCTACACCTTC. The chain combines TRBV27 with TRBJ1-2, with TRBD1 matching over 7 bases. The CDR3 loop spans 17 amino acids. The V gene's germline CDR1 is MNHEY and CDR2 SMNVEV (reference sequence). V shed 5 bases and J 4 bases; nucleotides not matched to a gene: 16.

The V call is TRBV30, the J call TRBJ1-2; 9 bases are a match to TRBD1. Trimming took 2 bases from V and 12 from J; bases not matched to a gene: 7. This CDR3 region has 12 residues. The germline V gene has CDR1 GTSNPN and CDR2 SVGIG (reference sequence). CDR3 protein: CAWSPLGQGHTF. In DNA form, the CDR3 reads TGTGCCTGGAGTCCCCTGGGACAGGGACACACCTTC.